These 22 T cell receptor beta chains were all obtained from the same sample, sequenced in a study of cytomegalovirus exposure and HLA in healthy donors. Use of 60 Vbeta and 13 Jbeta primers characterized the PCR. Sequencing used immunoSEQ multiplex PCR; TCRdb keeps in-frame clones, though not all of them. Among about 78,000 clones listed, about two thirds were seen once. The material sequenced was PBMCs. These receptors originate from a young man in good health and CMV-seropositive.

CDR3 sequence (DNA): TGTGCCAGCAGCTGGACTAGCGGGGGGGCCAACACCGGGGAGCTGTTTTTT. Residues: CASSWTSGGANTGELFF. This chain joins TRBV13 and TRBJ2-2; 15 bases are shared with TRBD2. The J segment lost 2 bases and the V segment lost 4 bases, leaving 2 bases of the junction unmatched. The CDR3 is made up of 17 amino acids. Germline V gene sequence: CDR1 PRHDT, CDR2 FYEKMQ (reference sequence).

V and J are TRBV28 and TRBJ1-5; D is perhaps TRBD1 (5 bases). CDR3 length: 14 residues. Trimming removed 5 bases from V and 5 bases from J, with 13 bases in between. The V gene's germline CDR1 is MDHEN and CDR2 SYDVKM. The CDR3 coding sequence is TGTGCCAGCAGTCCTACTTTAGGGGATCAGCCCCAGCATTTT. Translated, it gives CASSPTLGDQPQHF.

The CDR3: CASSSGQGVTEAFF. DNA of the CDR3: TGCGCCAGCAGCTCCGGACAGGGTGTAACTGAAGCTTTCTTT. The chain employs TRBV5-1 and TRBJ1-1; TRBD1 matches at 8 bases. The CDR3 covers 14 residues. V lost 3 bases, J lost 5 bases, and 6 bases stayed unmatched. In germline, CDR1 is SGHRS, CDR2 YFSETQ. The whole variable domain, filled in from reference TRBV5-1 and TRBJ1-1, reads KAGVTQTPRYLIKTRGQQVTLSCSPISGHRSVSWYQQTPGQGLQFLFEYFSETQRNKGNFPGRFSGRQFSNSRSEMNVSTLELGDSALYLCASSSGQGVTEAFFGQGTRLTVV.

The chain joins TRBV11-3 to TRBJ1-1; D not resolved. This CDR3 has 15 amino acids. V lost 3 bases and J lost 6, with 17 bases in between. The germline gives CDR1 SGHNT, CDR2 YENEEA. CDR3 in amino acids: CASSLAGGLGSEAFF. As DNA, the CDR3 is TGTGCCAGCAGCTTGGCGGGTGGCCTCGGGTCTGAAGCTTTCTTT.

This rearrangement joins TRBV7-9 to TRBJ2-1; TRBD1 matches at 7 bases. The trim removed 7 bases at V and 8 bases at J, leaving 8 bases unmatched. The CDR3 spans 13 residues. Germline assignment: CDR1 SEHNR and CDR2 FQNEAQ (reference sequence). CDR3 region: CASNGKGADEQFF. The CDR3 region has the DNA TGTGCCAGCAACGGGAAGGGGGCGGATGAGCAGTTCTTC.

Written as DNA, the CDR3 is TGTGCCAGCAGCTTGGCAAGGGGACTCTCCTACGAGCAGTACTTC. Translated: CASSLARGLSYEQYF. The V and J genes are TRBV5-6 and TRBJ2-7; possibly TRBD2 for D (6 bases). CDR1 and CDR2 (germline): SGHDT, YYEEEE. This CDR3 is built from 15 residues. Trimming cost V 0 bases and J 0 bases, with 10 bases left between them.

This chain links TRBV10-3 with TRBJ2-1; 7 bases align to TRBD2. V dropped 4 bases and J dropped 3; count of bases not matched to a gene: 6. CDR3 length equals 15 residues. The V gene's germline CDR1 is ENHRY and CDR2 SYGVKD. CDR3 sequence reads: CAISAATSDYNEQFF. CDR3 nucleotides: TGTGCCATCAGTGCGGCTACTAGCGACTACAATGAGCAGTTCTTC.

The CDR3 sequence is CASSPWTNLGELFF. The CDR3 DNA reads as TGTGCCAGCAGCCCTTGGACTAATCTCGGGGAGCTGTTTTTT. This rearrangement joins TRBV9 to TRBJ2-2; TRBD2 might be the D (6 bases). The V and J ends lost 4 bases and 7 bases respectively, with 14 bases between them. CDR3 size: 14 residues. Looked up from germline, CDR1 is SGDLS and CDR2 is YYNGEE. The full variable domain, completed using reference TRBV9 and TRBJ2-2, is DSGVTQTPKHLITATGQRVTLRCSPRSGDLSVYWYQQSLDQGLQFLIQYYNGEERAKGNILERFSAQQFPDLHSELNLSSLELGDSALYFCASSPWTNLGELFFGEGSRLTVL.

In its sample, this clone ranks as large. The chain combines TRBV6-5 with TRBJ2-3; 8 bases are a match to TRBD2. This CDR3 region has 16 residues. V lost 1 base and J lost 1; bases outside the gene matches: 4. CDR1 and CDR2 from the germline V gene are MNHEY and SVGAGI. The CDR3 protein is CASSYYLLAGTDTQYF. The DNA of the CDR3 is TGTGCCAGCAGTTACTATTTACTAGCGGGCACAGATACGCAGTATTTT.

The V and J genes are TRBV30 and TRBJ1-2; D is ambiguous. Trimming cost V 3 bases and J 5 bases, with 16 bases left between them. The CDR3 is 14 amino acids. Germline V gene lookup returns CDR1 GTSNPN and CDR2 SVGIG (reference sequence). The CDR3 spells CAWSVRRGLYGYTF. The CDR3 DNA reads as TGTGCCTGGAGCGTACGTCGGGGTCTTTATGGCTACACCTTC.

The chain recombines TRBV6-1 with TRBJ1-2; D gene uncertain. Germline V gene data show CDR1 as MNHNS and CDR2 as SASEGT. The CDR3 runs 13 residues. Trimming shortened V by 2 bases and J by 4 bases, and 8 bases separated the two germline ends. CDR3: CASSEQQSYGYTF. CDR3 nucleotides: TGTGCCAGCAGTGAACAACAGAGCTATGGCTACACCTTC.

In this sample, this clone turned up a few times. This chain uses TRBV5-6 with TRBJ1-5, with D unclear. The V gene lost 1 base and the J gene lost 7 bases, with 15 bases spanning the gap. Per the germline V gene, CDR1 is SGHDT and CDR2 is YYEEEE. The CDR3 totals 15 residues. The CDR3 DNA follows: TGTGCCAGCAGCTTGAGATCCGGGGTCGGCCAGCCCCAGCATTTT. This gives the protein CASSLRSGVGQPQHF.

In nucleotides, the CDR3 is TGTGCCAGCAGACAAGGACAGGGTGGTACCTACGAGCAGTACTTC. It codes for CASRQGQGGTYEQYF. The chain links TRBV6-1 to TRBJ2-7, with 8 positions matching TRBD1. After removal of 6 bases from V and 2 bases from J, the junction contained 9 bases not matched to a gene. The CDR3 totals 15 residues. Germline loops: CDR1 MNHNS, CDR2 SASEGT.

The chain carries TRBV7-6 and TRBJ2-2; 8 nucleotides agree with TRBD2. This CDR3 is 14 amino acids long. With V trimmed by 5 bases and J by 7 bases, 6 bases remained unmatched. The germline V gene has CDR1 SGHVS and CDR2 FNYEAQ. The CDR3 coding sequence is TGTGCCAGCAGCGGGGGACTAGTCGGCGGGGAGCTGTTTTTT. Translating gives CASSGGLVGGELFF. The complete variable domain, with remaining parts taken from reference TRBV7-6 and TRBJ2-2, reads GAGVSQSPRYKVTKRGQDVALRCDPISGHVSLYWYRQALGQGPEFLTYFNYEAQQDKSGLPNDRFSAERPEGSISTLTIQRTEQRDSAMYRCASSGGLVGGELFFGEGSRLTVL.

This chain connects TRBV6-1 to TRBJ1-1, with D unresolved. Trimming cost V 7 bases and J 3 bases, with 12 bases left between them. This CDR3 is built from 13 residues. The germline V gene encodes CDR1 MNHNS and CDR2 SASEGT. The CDR3 nucleotides are TGTGCCAGCACCACAAACAGAGACACTGAAGCTTTCTTT. Protein sequence: CASTTNRDTEAFF.

This clone was recorded only once. The chain carries TRBV7-2 and TRBJ2-1; 11 bases align to TRBD2. Germline V gene lookup returns CDR1 SGHTA and CDR2 FQGNSA. V dropped 3 bases and J dropped 4; count of bases not matched to a gene: 2. The CDR3 consists of 15 residues. The CDR3 here is CASSLIAGGYNEQFF. The CDR3 DNA is TGTGCCAGCAGCTTGATAGCGGGAGGGTACAATGAGCAGTTCTTC. Full variable domain (remainder filled in from reference TRBV7-2 and TRBJ2-1): GAGVSQSPSNKVTEKGKDVELRCDPISGHTALYWYRQSLGQGLEFLIYFQGNSAPDKSGLPSDRFSAERTGGSVSTLTIQRTQQEDSAVYLCASSLIAGGYNEQFFGPGTRLTVL.

This chain uses TRBV7-6 with TRBJ2-7; TRBD2 aligns across 8 bases. Germline loops: CDR1 SGHVS, CDR2 FNYEAQ. The V gene end was trimmed by 1 base and the J gene end by 3 bases; junction bases not matched to a gene: 5. The CDR3 runs 15 residues. The CDR3 DNA sequence: TGTGCCAGCAGCTTAGAACTAGCGGACCACTACGAGCAGTACTTC. This codes for CASSLELADHYEQYF.

V usage is TRBV7-8 and J usage is TRBJ2-1, with TRBD2 identical over 9 bases. Germline V gene lookup returns CDR1 SGHVS and CDR2 FQNEAQ. V shed 5 bases, J shed 2 bases, and the junction held 10 bases outside the gene matches. The CDR3 has 17 amino acids. The CDR3 DNA is TGTGCCAGCAGCCCCTATCTTAGCGGGAGTACCTACAATGAGCAGTTCTTC. The encoded protein is CASSPYLSGSTYNEQFF.

This chain links TRBV29-1 with TRBJ1-1; tentative D call: TRBD1 (5 bases). Germline V gene lookup returns CDR1 SQVTM and CDR2 ANQGSEA. The CDR3 has 13 amino acids. V was cut by 7 bases and J by 2 bases, with 14 bases left in between. As DNA, the CDR3 is TGCAGCGCAAGCTCGGGGGGAAACACTGAAGCTTTCTTT. Its protein product is CSASSGGNTEAFF.

J is TRBJ1-5 and V is TRBV28; 9 bases line up with TRBD1. This CDR3 contains 13 residues. Per germline, CDR1 MDHEN and CDR2 SYDVKM. The V and J ends lost 8 bases and 5 bases, in that order; junction bases with no gene match: 4. As DNA, the CDR3 is TGTGCCAGCGGACAGGGGTTGGATCAGCCCCAGCATTTT. Amino acid sequence: CASGQGLDQPQHF. Complete variable domain (other parts from reference TRBV28 and TRBJ1-5): DVKVTQSSRYLVKRTGEKVFLECVQDMDHENMFWYRQDPGLGLRLIYFSYDVKMKEKGDIPEGYSVSREKKERFSLILESASTNQTSMYLCASGQGLDQPQHFGDGTRLSIL.

CDR3 in amino acids: CASRAGGYTGELFF. The CDR3 coding sequence is TGCGCCAGCAGGGCGGGGGGCTACACCGGGGAGCTGTTTTTT. The chain links TRBV5-1 to TRBJ2-2; 8 nucleotides agree with TRBD2. The junction had 3 bases not matched to a gene; V was cut back by 5 bases and J by 3 bases. From germline, CDR1 is SGHRS and CDR2 YFSETQ. This CDR3 has 14 amino acids.

This clone was detected only a few times. The chain carries TRBV5-8 and TRBJ2-1; 8 bases match TRBD2. The CDR3 spans 15 residues. J was trimmed by 4 bases and V by 2 bases; bases with no gene match: 5. CDR1 is SGHTS, CDR2 YDEGEE, per germline. In DNA, the CDR3 is TGTGCCAGCAGCTTAGGGAGCGGGGGATACAATGAGCAGTTCTTC. Residues: CASSLGSGGYNEQFF.